These 14 T cell receptor beta chains share one sample of origin, sequenced in a study of cytomegalovirus exposure and HLA in healthy donors. In the PCR, 60 Vbeta and 13 Jbeta primers were used. Sequencing was performed with immunoSEQ multiplex PCR; in TCRdb, only in-frame clones are kept and a portion is missing. The profile shows under 200,000 clones, around 79% of them singletons. Sequencing was performed on PBMCs. These receptor sequences come from a woman aged 50 to 60 in good health and CMV-seronegative.

The rearrangement joins TRBV9 to TRBJ2-2; no clear D. This CDR3 contains 15 residues. Germline V gene lookup returns CDR1 SGDLS and CDR2 YYNGEE. V lost 2 bases and J lost 3, with 11 bases in between. CDR3 sequence (DNA): TGTGCCAGCAGCGTCAATAGCCGTGACACCGGGGAGCTGTTTTTT. This codes for CASSVNSRDTGELFF.

Comment on this clone: Likely a read error: the CDR3 ends without its conserved phenylalanine or tryptophan. This rearrangement joins TRBV7-2 to TRBJ2-7, with 7 positions matching TRBD1. Germline lookup yields CDR1 SGHTA and CDR2 FQGNSA. J lost 3 bases, V lost 4 bases, and 0 bases had no gene match. The CDR3 has 12 residues. CDR3 protein: CASSYRGYEQYL. Written as DNA, the CDR3 is TGTGCCAGCAGCTACAGGGGCTACGAGCAGTACCTC.

The rearrangement joins TRBV5-1 to TRBJ2-3; the match to TRBD2 covers 12 bases. CDR1 and CDR2 (germline): SGHRS, YFSETQ. The CDR3 is made up of 17 amino acids. V was clipped by 3 bases and J by 2 bases; unmatched bases: 7. The CDR3 is CASSSRLAGELTDTQYF. The CDR3 bases are TGCGCCAGCAGCTCCCGACTAGCGGGAGAACTCACAGATACGCAGTATTTT.

The chain uses TRBV7-9 and TRBJ2-1, with TRBD2 matching over 9 bases. J lost 8 bases, V lost 2 bases, and 13 bases had no gene match. The CDR3 spans 17 residues. The germline gives CDR1 SEHNR, CDR2 FQNEAQ (reference sequence). CDR3 bases: TGTGCCAGCAGCTTAATCCGGGTAGCGGGAGATATACATGAGCAGTTCTTC. This sequence encodes CASSLIRVAGDIHEQFF.

The chain has TRBV6-5 and TRBJ2-2, with D possibly TRBD2 on 6 matching bases. V lost 6 bases to trimming and J lost 6 bases, with 14 bases between them. The CDR3 runs 14 residues. CDR1 is MNHEY, CDR2 SVGAGI, per germline. The CDR3: CASRLDWGAGELFF. The CDR3 DNA sequence: TGTGCCAGCAGACTCGACTGGGGGGCCGGGGAGCTGTTTTTT.

V and J are TRBV7-9 and TRBJ2-1; possible D gene TRBD1, 5 bases. This CDR3 is built from 17 residues. V shed 5 bases and J shed 2 bases, with 19 bases lying between them. CDR1 and CDR2 from the germline V gene are SEHNR and FQNEAQ (reference sequence). The CDR3 sequence is CASSPPGLEFPYNEQFF. CDR3 DNA sequence: TGTGCCAGCAGCCCTCCAGGGTTAGAGTTCCCCTACAATGAGCAGTTCTTC. The variable domain in full, completed from reference TRBV7-9 and TRBJ2-1, reads DTGVSQNPRHKITKRGQNVTFRCDPISEHNRLYWYRQTLGQGPEFLTYFQNEAQLEKSRLLSDRFSAERPKGSFSTLEIQRTEQGDSAMYLCASSPPGLEFPYNEQFFGPGTRLTVL.

This clone occurred once. The CDR3 nucleotides read TGTGCCGCGGGGGGGCGCAACTATGGCTACACCTTC. The encoded protein is CAAGGRNYGYTF. The chain employs TRBV28 and TRBJ1-2; the D gene is possibly TRBD1 (6 bases). CDR3 length equals 12 residues. The germline CDR1 and CDR2 sequences are MDHEN and SYDVKM. V gave up 11 bases and J gave up 2 bases, with 12 bases separating them.

This clone has just one count. The genes are TRBV2 and TRBJ1-2; tentative D call: TRBD1 (6 bases). The CDR3 length is 15 residues. Germline V gene sequence: CDR1 SNHLY, CDR2 FYNNEI. Trimming took off 4 bases at V and 4 bases at J, with 16 bases between the two ends. The CDR3 bases are TGTGCCAGCAGTGTGCAGGGGTCTCCTTCCTATGGCTACACCTTC. This gives the protein CASSVQGSPSYGYTF. Together with reference TRBV2 and TRBJ1-2, the CDR3 gives the full variable domain: EPEVTQTPSHQVTQMGQEVILRCVPISNHLYFYWYRQILGQKVEFLVSFYNNEISEKSEIFDDQFSVERPDGSNFTLKIRSTKLEDSAMYFCASSVQGSPSYGYTFGSGTRLTVV.

The gene calls are TRBV18 and TRBJ2-7, with 7 bases fitting TRBD1. The V gene's germline CDR1 is KGHSH and CDR2 LQKENI. This CDR3 is 15 amino acids long. The V gene end was trimmed by 0 bases and the J gene end by 4 bases; junction bases not matched to a gene: 6. The CDR3 loop is CASSPPGRGKYEQYF. For the CDR3, the DNA is TGTGCCAGCTCACCACCGGGCAGGGGGAAGTACGAGCAGTACTTC.

This chain uses TRBV9 with TRBJ2-1, with D perhaps TRBD2 (7 bases). CDR3 length: 15 residues. Germline lookup yields CDR1 SGDLS and CDR2 YYNGEE. Trimming removed 0 bases at V and 5 bases at J, with 12 bases between. CDR3 coding DNA: TGTGCCAGCAGCGTAGAGGGGGGGGCAAACAATGAGCAGTTCTTC. Translation: CASSVEGGANNEQFF.

V and J are TRBV5-8 and TRBJ2-1; 8 bases line up with TRBD1. The ends lost 2 bases at V and 2 bases at J; junction bases unmatched: 6. CDR3 size: 16 residues. Germline CDR1 reads SGHTS; CDR2 reads YDEGEE. CDR3 region: CASSFGQGLAYNEQFF. In nucleotides, the CDR3 is TGTGCCAGCAGCTTCGGACAGGGACTTGCCTACAATGAGCAGTTCTTC.

CDR3 nucleotides: TGTGCCGGAGGACCGATAAGCAATCAGCCCCAGCATTTT. The encoded protein is CAGGPISNQPQHF. This chain joins TRBV6-1 and TRBJ1-5; no clear D. CDR3 size: 13 residues. V lost 11 bases to trimming and J lost 1 base, with 12 bases between them. CDR1 and CDR2 (germline): MNHNS, SASEGT.

The CDR3 DNA follows: TGTGCCAGCAGCATCCCGGGACAGGAGTACTACGAGCAGTACTTC. Translation gives CASSIPGQEYYEQYF. J is TRBJ2-7 and V is TRBV2; 8 positions agree with TRBD1. This CDR3 contains 15 residues. V dropped 6 bases and J dropped 3; count of bases not matched to a gene: 10. Germline CDR1 reads SNHLY; CDR2 reads FYNNEI. Full variable domain (outside the CDR3, taken from reference TRBV2 and TRBJ2-7): EPEVTQTPSHQVTQMGQEVILRCVPISNHLYFYWYRQILGQKVEFLVSFYNNEISEKSEIFDDQFSVERPDGSNFTLKIRSTKLEDSAMYFCASSIPGQEYYEQYFGPGTRLTVT.

This chain connects TRBV27 to TRBJ1-1, with D hard to call. CDR3 size: 16 residues. Germline-derived CDR1 and CDR2 are MNHEY and SMNVEV (reference sequence). The V end lost 2 bases, the J end lost 0 bases, and 13 bases lay between the germline ends. The CDR3 nucleotides read TGTGCCAGCAGTTTAACGCCGCCTCCTATGAACACTGAAGCTTTCTTT. It translates to CASSLTPPPMNTEAFF.